This T cell receptor beta chain is from a study of T cell changes during pregnancy in multiple sclerosis. Assay used: immunoSEQ multiplex PCR; TCRdb lists only in-frame clones, some missing. The data show 29,000 or so clones, around 91% seen once. The CDR3 totals 15 residues. Trimming took 5 bases from V and 7 from J; bases not matched to a gene: 5. Germline lookup yields CDR1 SEHNR and CDR2 FQNEAQ (reference sequence). The chain has TRBV7-9 and TRBJ2-1, with TRBD2 matching 13 bases. The TCR originated in a female donor with multiple sclerosis, enrolled in a pregnancy study. The specimen comprised CD8+ T cells from peripheral blood mononuclear cells, sampled after pregnancy. CDR3 nucleotide sequence: TGTGCCAGCAGCCCGGGACTAGCGGGACCGAATGAGCAGTTCTTC. Translated, it gives CASSPGLAGPNEQFF.